The sequence of this T cell receptor (beta chain) was determined in a study of blood T cell repertoires in COVID-19 (dated by TCRdb to the early 2020s). Broadly, across the study: The collaborator samples originated in the United States, Italy and Spain and spanned the acute and convalescent phases of COVID-19. The repertoires were released in a freely available public database intended as a resource for research on the immune response to SARS-CoV-2. The prospective study material was composed of cDNA or gDNA derived from T cells, B-cell-depleted T cells, or PBMCs. Subjects who had been exposed to COVID-19, were actively infected with it, or had recovered from it provided the deeply sampled blood TCRbeta repertoires that made up the dataset. Sample metadata almost always included a de-identified subject ID, COVID-19 status, age in years and sex. Where available, HLA class I and class II types were taken from metadata supplied by the sample provider and were not determined by assay-based typing. Samples were obtained from the ongoing ImmuneRACE study (first 160 participants) and from about 1,300 subjects provided by 6 global collaborators.

Overall study results and their limits: The amount of clinical and demographic metadata varied by source and participant and was provided uncurated.

TCRbeta CDR3 regions were amplified from genomic DNA using the immunoSEQ Assay, a bias-controlled multiplex PCR. Processing in the source paper ran as follows. Within the assay, amplification of reference gene primers was used to estimate how many nucleated cells each sample contained. To quantify the absolute abundance of each unique TCRbeta CDR3 rearrangement, sequence reads were collapsed and filtered. For each sample, productive Simpson clonality was calculated as the square root of Simpson's diversity index over productive rearrangements. As stored in TCRdb, this immuneACCESS dataset retains in-frame rearrangements with V and J assigned. A fraction of the clones does not appear; measured against another copy, unresolved V genes explain less than half of the discrepancy, and the remainder lacks a known reason. V and J calls and clone size are those listed in that table; D and trimming were worked out from the DNA. The sample table lists 200,000 to 300,000 clones, about 91% of them with a count of one. Roughly 1.2% of the sample belongs to the ten largest clones.

Looking up the germline V gene yields CDR1 SNHLY and CDR2 FYNNEI. At the junction V is shortened by 8 bases and J by 1 base, with 11 bases in between. The CDR3 runs 13 residues from the cysteine to the phenylalanine. Only the CDR3 DNA is retained, 39 bases long and in frame from the first base. Participants in the prospective study were aged about 18 to 95 years, lived in 24 United States geographic areas, and enrolled through a virtual design. In the prospective study, cohorts were assigned on the basis of participant-reported clinical history obtained from a screening survey and a study questionnaire. In the prospective study, mobile phlebotomists collected whole blood, serum and a nasopharyngeal or oropharyngeal swab from each participant. Prospective study participants could optionally give additional blood draws and questionnaires over a roughly 2-month period. Before DNA extraction, blood samples from the prospective study were shipped at room temperature or frozen.

For this clone: The antigen it recognizes is unknown. No clone much larger than this one lies a single base away; base qualities are absent.

Input material: PBMCs or T cells enriched from blood (not recorded which). The clonotype comes from a woman in her 40s with acute COVID-19. This receptor chain uses TRBV2 and TRBJ1-1, with the identity of the D gene unclear. The nucleotide sequence is TGTGCCAGCGGTGCCGAGGGGAACACTGAAGCTTTCTTT. It encodes CASGAEGNTEAFF.